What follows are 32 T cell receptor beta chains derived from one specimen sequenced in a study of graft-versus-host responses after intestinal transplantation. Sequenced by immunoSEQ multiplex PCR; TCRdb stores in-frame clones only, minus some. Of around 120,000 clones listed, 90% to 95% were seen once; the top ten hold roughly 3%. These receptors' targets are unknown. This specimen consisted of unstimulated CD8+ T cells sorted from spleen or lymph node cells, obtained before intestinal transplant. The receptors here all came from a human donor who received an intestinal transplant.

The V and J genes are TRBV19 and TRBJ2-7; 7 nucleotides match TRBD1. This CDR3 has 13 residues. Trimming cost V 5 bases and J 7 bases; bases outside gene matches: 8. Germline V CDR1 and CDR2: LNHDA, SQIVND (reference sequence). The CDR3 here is CASSVTGDWEQYF. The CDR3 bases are TGTGCCAGTAGTGTAACAGGGGATTGGGAGCAGTACTTC.

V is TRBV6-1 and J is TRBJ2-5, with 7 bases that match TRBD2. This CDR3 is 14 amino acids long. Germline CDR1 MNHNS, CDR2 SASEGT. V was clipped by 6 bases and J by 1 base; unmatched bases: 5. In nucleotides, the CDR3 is TGTGCCAGCAGCAATCGGGGGGTCCAAGAGACCCAGTACTTC. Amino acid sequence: CASSNRGVQETQYF.

The CDR3 coding sequence is TGTGCCACCCGCTCCGGGGGCTGGAGCTATGGCTACACCTTC. Its protein is CATRSGGWSYGYTF. The chain recombines TRBV19 with TRBJ1-2, with TRBD1 as a possible D gene (6 bases). The length of the CDR3 is 14 residues. Germline V gives CDR1 LNHDA, CDR2 SQIVND (reference sequence). Between the trimmed V and J ends, which lost 10 bases and 4 bases, there was a span of 19 bases. Filled out from reference TRBV19 and TRBJ1-2, the complete variable domain reads DGGITQSPKYLFRKEGQNVTLSCEQNLNHDAMYWYRQDPGQGLRLIYYSQIVNDFQKGDIAEGYSVSREKKESFPLTVTSAQKNPTAFYLCATRSGGWSYGYTFGSGTRLTVV.

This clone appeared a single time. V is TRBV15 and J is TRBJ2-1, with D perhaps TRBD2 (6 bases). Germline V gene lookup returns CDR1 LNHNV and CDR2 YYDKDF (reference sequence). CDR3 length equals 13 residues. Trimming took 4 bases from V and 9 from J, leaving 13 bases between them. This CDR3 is CATSTGLPSEQFF. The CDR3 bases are TGTGCCACCAGCACGGGACTTCCCAGTGAGCAGTTCTTC. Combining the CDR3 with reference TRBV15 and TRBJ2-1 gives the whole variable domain DAMVIQNPRYQVTQFGKPVTLSCSQTLNHNVMYWYQQKSSQAPKLLFHYYDKDFNNEADTPDNFQSRRPNTSFCFLDIRSPGLGDTAMYLCATSTGLPSEQFFGPGTRLTVL.

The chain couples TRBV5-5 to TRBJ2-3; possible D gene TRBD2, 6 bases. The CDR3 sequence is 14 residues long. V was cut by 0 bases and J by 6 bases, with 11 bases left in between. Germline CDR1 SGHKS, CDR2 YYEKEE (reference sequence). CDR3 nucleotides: TGTGCCAGCAGCTTGGAGGAGGGATTGGATACGCAGTATTTT. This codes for CASSLEEGLDTQYF.

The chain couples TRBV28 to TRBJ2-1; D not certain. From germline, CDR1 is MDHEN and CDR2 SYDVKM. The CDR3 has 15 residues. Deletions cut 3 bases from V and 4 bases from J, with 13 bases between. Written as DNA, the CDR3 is TGTGCCAGCAGTTTCCTCCGGGCTGCGTACAATGAGCAGTTCTTC. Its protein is CASSFLRAAYNEQFF. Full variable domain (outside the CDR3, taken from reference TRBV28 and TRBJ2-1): DVKVTQSSRYLVKRTGEKVFLECVQDMDHENMFWYRQDPGLGLRLIYFSYDVKMKEKGDIPEGYSVSREKKERFSLILESASTNQTSMYLCASSFLRAAYNEQFFGPGTRLTVL.

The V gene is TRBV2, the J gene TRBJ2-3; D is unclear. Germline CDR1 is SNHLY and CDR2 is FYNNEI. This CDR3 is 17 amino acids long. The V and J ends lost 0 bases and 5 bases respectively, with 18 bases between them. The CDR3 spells CASSEAEGQAHLDTQYF. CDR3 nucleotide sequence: TGTGCCAGCAGTGAAGCCGAAGGGCAGGCCCACTTAGATACGCAGTATTTT.

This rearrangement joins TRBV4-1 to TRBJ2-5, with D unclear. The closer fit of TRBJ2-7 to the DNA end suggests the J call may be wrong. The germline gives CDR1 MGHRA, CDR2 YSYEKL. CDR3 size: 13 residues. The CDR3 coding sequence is TGCGCCAGCAGTGAAGCTAGCTCCTACGAGCAGTACTTC. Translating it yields CASSEASSYEQYF.

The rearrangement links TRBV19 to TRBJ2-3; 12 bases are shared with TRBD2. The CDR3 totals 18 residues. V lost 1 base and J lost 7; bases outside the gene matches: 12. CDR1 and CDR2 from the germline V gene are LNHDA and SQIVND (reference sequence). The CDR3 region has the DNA TGTGCCAGTAGTATAGTAGGAACTAGCGGGAGGCCTGAGAATACGCAGTATTTT. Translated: CASSIVGTSGRPENTQYF.

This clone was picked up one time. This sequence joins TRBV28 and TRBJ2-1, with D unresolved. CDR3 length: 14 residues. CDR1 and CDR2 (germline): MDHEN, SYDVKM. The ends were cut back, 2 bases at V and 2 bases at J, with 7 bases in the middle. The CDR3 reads CASSLGRTYNEQFF. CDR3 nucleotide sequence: TGTGCCAGCAGTTTAGGGCGTACCTACAATGAGCAGTTCTTC.

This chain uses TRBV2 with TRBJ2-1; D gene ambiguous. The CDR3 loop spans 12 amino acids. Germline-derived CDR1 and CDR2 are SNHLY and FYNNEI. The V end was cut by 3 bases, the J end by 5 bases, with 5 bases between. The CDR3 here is CASSDVHNEQFF. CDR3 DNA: TGTGCCAGCAGTGACGTCCACAATGAGCAGTTCTTC. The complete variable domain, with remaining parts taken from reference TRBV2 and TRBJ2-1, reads EPEVTQTPSHQVTQMGQEVILRCVPISNHLYFYWYRQILGQKVEFLVSFYNNEISEKSEIFDDQFSVERPDGSNFTLKIRSTKLEDSAMYFCASSDVHNEQFFGPGTRLTVL.

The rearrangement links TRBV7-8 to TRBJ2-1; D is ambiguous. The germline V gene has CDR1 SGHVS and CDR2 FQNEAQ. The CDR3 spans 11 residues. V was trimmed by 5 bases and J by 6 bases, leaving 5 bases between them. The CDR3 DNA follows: TGTGCCAGCAGCCACAGCAATGAGCAGTTCTTC. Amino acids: CASSHSNEQFF.

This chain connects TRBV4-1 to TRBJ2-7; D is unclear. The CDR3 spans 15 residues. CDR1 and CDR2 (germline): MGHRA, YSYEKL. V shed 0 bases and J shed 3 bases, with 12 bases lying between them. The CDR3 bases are TGCGCCAGCAGCCAAGATCTAAACAGTCTCTACGAGCAGTACTTC. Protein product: CASSQDLNSLYEQYF.

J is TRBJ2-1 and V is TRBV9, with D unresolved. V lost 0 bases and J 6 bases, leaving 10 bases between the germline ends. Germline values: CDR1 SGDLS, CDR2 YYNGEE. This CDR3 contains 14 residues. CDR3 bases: TGTGCCAGCAGCGTAGGCCTAGTTCCCAATGAGCAGTTCTTC. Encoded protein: CASSVGLVPNEQFF.

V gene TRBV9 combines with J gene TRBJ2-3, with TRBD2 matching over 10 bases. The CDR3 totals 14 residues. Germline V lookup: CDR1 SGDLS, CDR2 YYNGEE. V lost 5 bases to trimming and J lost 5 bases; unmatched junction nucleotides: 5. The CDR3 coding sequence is TGTGCCAGCAGTCTTAGCGGGAGGTTAGATACGCAGTATTTT. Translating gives CASSLSGRLDTQYF. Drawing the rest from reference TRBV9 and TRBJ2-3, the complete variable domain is DSGVTQTPKHLITATGQRVTLRCSPRSGDLSVYWYQQSLDQGLQFLIQYYNGEERAKGNILERFSAQQFPDLHSELNLSSLELGDSALYFCASSLSGRLDTQYFGPGTRLTVL.

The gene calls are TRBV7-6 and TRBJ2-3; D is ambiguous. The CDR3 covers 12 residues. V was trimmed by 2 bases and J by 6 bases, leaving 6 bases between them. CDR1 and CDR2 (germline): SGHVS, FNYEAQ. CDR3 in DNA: TGTGCCAGCAGCTTAATGGGGGATACGCAGTATTTT. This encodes CASSLMGDTQYF.

This CDR3 reads CASSFRFPGQGNTEAFF. The CDR3 region has the DNA TGCGCCAGCAGCTTTAGATTCCCGGGACAGGGGAACACTGAAGCTTTCTTT. The J gene is TRBJ1-1, the V gene TRBV5-1; TRBD1 matches at 9 bases. J lost 1 base, V lost 2 bases, and 9 bases had no gene match. Germline assignment: CDR1 SGHRS and CDR2 YFSETQ. The CDR3 runs to 17 residues.

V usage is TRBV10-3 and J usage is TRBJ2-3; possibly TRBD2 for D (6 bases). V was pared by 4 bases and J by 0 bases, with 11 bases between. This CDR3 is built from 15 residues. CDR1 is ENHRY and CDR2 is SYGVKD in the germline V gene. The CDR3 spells CAISVGGTSTDTQYF. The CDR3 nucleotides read TGTGCCATCAGTGTTGGGGGGACTAGCACAGATACGCAGTATTTT.

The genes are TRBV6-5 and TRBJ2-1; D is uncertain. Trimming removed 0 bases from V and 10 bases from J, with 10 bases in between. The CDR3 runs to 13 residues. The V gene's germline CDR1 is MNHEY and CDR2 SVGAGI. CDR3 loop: CASSYSSLAEQFF. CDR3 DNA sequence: TGTGCCAGCAGTTACTCATCGCTGGCCGAGCAGTTCTTC.

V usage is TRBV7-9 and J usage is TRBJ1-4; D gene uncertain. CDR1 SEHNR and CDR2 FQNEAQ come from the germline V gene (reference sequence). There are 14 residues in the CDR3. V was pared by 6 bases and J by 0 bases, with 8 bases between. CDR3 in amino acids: CASSQTATNEKLFF. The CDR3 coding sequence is TGTGCCAGCAGTCAGACCGCAACTAATGAAAAACTGTTTTTT.

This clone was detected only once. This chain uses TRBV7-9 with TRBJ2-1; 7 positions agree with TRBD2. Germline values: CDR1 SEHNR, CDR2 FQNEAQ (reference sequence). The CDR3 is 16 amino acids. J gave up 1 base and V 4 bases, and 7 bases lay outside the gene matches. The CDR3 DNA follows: TGTGCCAGCAGCTCCCCAGGACTAGGTTCCTACAATGAGCAGTTCTTC. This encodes CASSSPGLGSYNEQFF.

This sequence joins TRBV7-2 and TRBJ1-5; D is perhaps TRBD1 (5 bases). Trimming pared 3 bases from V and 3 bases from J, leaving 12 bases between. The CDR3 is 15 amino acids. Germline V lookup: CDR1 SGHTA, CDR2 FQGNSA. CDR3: CASSLLDSPNQPQHF. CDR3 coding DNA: TGTGCCAGCAGCTTGTTAGACAGCCCCAATCAGCCCCAGCATTTT. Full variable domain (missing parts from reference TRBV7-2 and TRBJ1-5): GAGVSQSPSNKVTEKGKDVELRCDPISGHTALYWYRQSLGQGLEFLIYFQGNSAPDKSGLPSDRFSAERTGGSVSTLTIQRTQQEDSAVYLCASSLLDSPNQPQHFGDGTRLSIL.

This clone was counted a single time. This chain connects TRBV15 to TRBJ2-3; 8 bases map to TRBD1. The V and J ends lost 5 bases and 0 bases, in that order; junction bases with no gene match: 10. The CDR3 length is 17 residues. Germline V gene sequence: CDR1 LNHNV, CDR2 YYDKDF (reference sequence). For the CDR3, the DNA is TGTGCCACCAGCGGAGGACAGGGAAGTACTAGCACAGATACGCAGTATTTT. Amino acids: CATSGGQGSTSTDTQYF. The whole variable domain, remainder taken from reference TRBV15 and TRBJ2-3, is DAMVIQNPRYQVTQFGKPVTLSCSQTLNHNVMYWYQQKSSQAPKLLFHYYDKDFNNEADTPDNFQSRRPNTSFCFLDIRSPGLGDTAMYLCATSGGQGSTSTDTQYFGPGTRLTVL.

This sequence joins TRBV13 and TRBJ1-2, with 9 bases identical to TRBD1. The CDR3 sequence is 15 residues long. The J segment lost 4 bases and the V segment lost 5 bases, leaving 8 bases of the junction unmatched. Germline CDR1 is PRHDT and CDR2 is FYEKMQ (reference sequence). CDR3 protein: CASSPPGQGGYGYTF. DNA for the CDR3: TGTGCCAGCAGCCCCCCGGGACAGGGAGGCTATGGCTACACCTTC.

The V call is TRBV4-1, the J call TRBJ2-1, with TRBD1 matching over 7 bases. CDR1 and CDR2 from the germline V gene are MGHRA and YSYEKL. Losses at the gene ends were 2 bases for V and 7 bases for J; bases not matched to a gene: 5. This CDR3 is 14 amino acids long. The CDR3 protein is CASSQIMTGNEQFF. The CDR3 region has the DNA TGCGCCAGCAGCCAAATAATGACAGGGAATGAGCAGTTCTTC.

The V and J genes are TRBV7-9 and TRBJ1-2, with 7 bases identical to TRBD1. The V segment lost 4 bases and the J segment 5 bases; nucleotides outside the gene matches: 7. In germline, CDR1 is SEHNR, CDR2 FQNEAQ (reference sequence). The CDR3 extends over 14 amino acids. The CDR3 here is CASSWPGQSYGYTF. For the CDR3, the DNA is TGTGCCAGCAGCTGGCCGGGACAGTCTTATGGCTACACCTTC.

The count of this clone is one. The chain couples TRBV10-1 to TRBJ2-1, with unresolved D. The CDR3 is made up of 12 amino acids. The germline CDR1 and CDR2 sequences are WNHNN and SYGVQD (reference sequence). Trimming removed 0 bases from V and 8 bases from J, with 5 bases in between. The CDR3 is CASSESNHEQFF. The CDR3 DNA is TGCGCCAGCAGTGAGTCGAACCATGAGCAGTTCTTC.

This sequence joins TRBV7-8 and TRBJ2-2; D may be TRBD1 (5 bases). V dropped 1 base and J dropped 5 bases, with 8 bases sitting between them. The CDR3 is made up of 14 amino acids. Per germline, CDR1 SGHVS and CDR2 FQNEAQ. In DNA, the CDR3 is TGTGCCAGCAGCTTAGGGCAGGGAACCGGGGAGCTGTTTTTT. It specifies CASSLGQGTGELFF.

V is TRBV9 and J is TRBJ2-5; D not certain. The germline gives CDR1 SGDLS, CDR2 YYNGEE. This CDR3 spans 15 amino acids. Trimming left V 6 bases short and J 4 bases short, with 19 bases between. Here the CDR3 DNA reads TGTGCCAGCACCCCCTTAGGAACCCCAGGAGAGACCCAGTACTTC. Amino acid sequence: CASTPLGTPGETQYF.

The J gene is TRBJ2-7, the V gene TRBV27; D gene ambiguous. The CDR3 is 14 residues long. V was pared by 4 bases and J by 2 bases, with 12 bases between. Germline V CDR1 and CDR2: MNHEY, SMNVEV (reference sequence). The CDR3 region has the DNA TGTGCCAGCAGTTATGATAGCCGCGCCTACGAGCAGTACTTC. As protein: CASSYDSRAYEQYF.

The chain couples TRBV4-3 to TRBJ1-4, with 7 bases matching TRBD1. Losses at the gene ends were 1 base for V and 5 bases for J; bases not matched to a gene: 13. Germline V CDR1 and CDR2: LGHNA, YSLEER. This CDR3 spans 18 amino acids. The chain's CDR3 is CASSQGLASGGTNEKLFF. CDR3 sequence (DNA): TGCGCCAGCAGCCAAGGTCTGGCGTCAGGGGGTACCAATGAAAAACTGTTTTTT.

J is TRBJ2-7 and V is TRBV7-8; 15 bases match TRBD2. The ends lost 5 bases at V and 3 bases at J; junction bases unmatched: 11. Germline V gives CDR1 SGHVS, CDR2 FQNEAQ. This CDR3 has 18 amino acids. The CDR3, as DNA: TGTGCCAGCAGCCCAGGACTAGCGGGAGGGACTCCCCTCTACGAGCAGTACTTC. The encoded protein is CASSPGLAGGTPLYEQYF.